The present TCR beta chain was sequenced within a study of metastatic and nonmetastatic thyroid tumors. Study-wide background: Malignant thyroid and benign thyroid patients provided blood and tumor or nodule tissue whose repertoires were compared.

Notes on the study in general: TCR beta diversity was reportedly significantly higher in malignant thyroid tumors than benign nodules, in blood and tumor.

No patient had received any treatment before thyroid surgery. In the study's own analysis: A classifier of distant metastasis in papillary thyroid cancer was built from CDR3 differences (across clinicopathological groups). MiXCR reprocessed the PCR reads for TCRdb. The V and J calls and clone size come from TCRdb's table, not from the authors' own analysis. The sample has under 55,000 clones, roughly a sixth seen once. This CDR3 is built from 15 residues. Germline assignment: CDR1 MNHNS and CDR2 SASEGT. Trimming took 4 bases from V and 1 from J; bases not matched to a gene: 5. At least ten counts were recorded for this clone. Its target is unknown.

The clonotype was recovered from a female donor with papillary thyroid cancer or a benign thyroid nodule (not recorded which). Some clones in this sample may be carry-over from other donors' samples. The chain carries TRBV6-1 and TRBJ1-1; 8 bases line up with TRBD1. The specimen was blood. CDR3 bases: TGTGCCAGCAGTGTCCAGGGGGCTTCGAACACTGAAGCTTTCTTT. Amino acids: CASSVQGASNTEAFF.